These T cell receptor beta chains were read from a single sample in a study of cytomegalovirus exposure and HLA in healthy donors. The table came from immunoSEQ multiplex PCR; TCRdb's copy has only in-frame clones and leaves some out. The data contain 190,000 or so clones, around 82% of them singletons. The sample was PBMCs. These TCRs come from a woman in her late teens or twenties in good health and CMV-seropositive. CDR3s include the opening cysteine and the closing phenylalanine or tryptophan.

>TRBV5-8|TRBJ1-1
CASSLGAILGTEAFF
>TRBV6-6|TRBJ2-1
CAASAQQGFSDNEQFF
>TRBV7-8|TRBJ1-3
CASRPKEGQAPKWSGNTIYF
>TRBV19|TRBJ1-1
CASSIVRREEAFF
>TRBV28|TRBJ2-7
CASSFAGGGRPYEQYF
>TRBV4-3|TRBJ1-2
CASSQEMRGGGYTF
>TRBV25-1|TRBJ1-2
CASSESGLYGYTF
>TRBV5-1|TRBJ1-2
CASSLATDSYGYTF
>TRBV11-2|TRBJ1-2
CASSGRDRGQDGYTF
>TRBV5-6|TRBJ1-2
CASRRANYGYTF
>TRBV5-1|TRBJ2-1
CASSGGVLYNEQFF
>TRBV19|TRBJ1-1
CASSISQNTEAFF
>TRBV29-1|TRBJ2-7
CSGGMGPGEQYF
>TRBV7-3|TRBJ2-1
CASSTDRSKQFF
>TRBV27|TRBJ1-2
CASSFDPVLRDGYTF
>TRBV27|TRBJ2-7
CASSLGLTGPTYEQYF
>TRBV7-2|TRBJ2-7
CASSRSPGSSYEQYF
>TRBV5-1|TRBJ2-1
CASSLQGVAEQFF
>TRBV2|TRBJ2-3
CASRPGQGSNTQYF
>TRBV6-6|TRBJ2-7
CASTDGVSYEQYF
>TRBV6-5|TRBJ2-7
CASSLRGVEQYF
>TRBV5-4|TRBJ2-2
CASSLTSGAGELFF
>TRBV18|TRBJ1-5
CASSLFAGGSNQPQHF
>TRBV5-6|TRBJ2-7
CASSLHTGPYEQYF
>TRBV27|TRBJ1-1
CASSRQGLNTEAFF
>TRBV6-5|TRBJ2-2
CASSFSQVSTGELFF
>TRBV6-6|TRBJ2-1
CATSLKGNEQFF
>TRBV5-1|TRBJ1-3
CASSSPRDRDTISGNTIYF
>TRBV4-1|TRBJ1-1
CASSQQTGMNTEAFF